This T cell receptor beta chain appears in the sequencing data of a study of cytomegalovirus exposure and HLA in healthy donors. For the study at large: Researchers found that roughly 80% of fewer than 450 genotyped donors fell within the Caucasian-associated ancestry cluster. General study findings and limits: Sequencing artifact likely explains a cluster of highly shared sequence variants. Further analysis, carried out later, found HLA-associated TCR beta chains more clonally expanded than equally common other chains. In most subjects, TCR beta sequences reportedly gave accurate predictions of HLA-A and HLA-B alleles.

Trimming stripped 0 bases from V and 6 bases from J, with 18 bases between. The CDR3 has 18 amino acids. Germline V gene lookup returns CDR1 MNHEY and CDR2 SMNVEV (reference sequence). With regard to this clone: Its target is not known.

13 Jbeta primers and 60 Vbeta primers were used for the PCR. The data were produced by immunoSEQ multiplex PCR, yet TCRdb's version contains in-frame clones alone and is incomplete. Of 200,000 or so clones detected, about three quarters appear once; the ten largest clones hold 2.1%. The sequence was collected from a young woman in good health and CMV-seropositive. The rearrangement joins TRBV27 to TRBJ1-6; D is possibly TRBD1 (6 bases). The sequencing sample was made of PBMCs. The CDR3 sequence: CASSLSLSQGSRNSPLHF. As DNA, the CDR3 is TGTGCCAGCAGTTTATCTCTATCACAGGGATCGCGTAATTCACCCCTCCACTTT.